One and the same sample provided the 30 T cell receptor beta chains below, sequenced in a study of T cell changes during pregnancy in multiple sclerosis. Here immunoSEQ multiplex PCR was the method, and the copy in TCRdb shows in-frame clones only, minus some. The sample lists 20,000 to 25,000 clones, approximately 89% occurring once. Here the sequenced sample was CD4+ T cells from peripheral blood mononuclear cells, taken in the third trimester of pregnancy. The receptors derive from a female donor with multiple sclerosis, enrolled in a pregnancy study.

This chain connects TRBV5-1 to TRBJ2-5, with D possibly matching TRBD1 (5 bases). Trimming pared 0 bases from V and 3 bases from J, leaving 9 bases between. The CDR3 runs 14 residues. Germline-derived CDR1 and CDR2 are SGHRS and YFSETQ. The CDR3 spells CASSLDRREETQYF. Written as DNA, the CDR3 is TGCGCCAGCAGCTTGGACAGGAGAGAAGAGACCCAGTACTTC.

The J gene is TRBJ2-1, the V gene TRBV29-1; 7 bases are a match to TRBD1. Germline V lookup: CDR1 SQVTM, CDR2 ANQGSEA. This CDR3 region has 15 residues. V was pared by 5 bases and J by 1 base, with 8 bases of the junction left unmatched. The CDR3 DNA reads as TGCAGCGTTCTCTGGGACAGCAAATCCTACAATGAGCAGTTCTTC. Translation: CSVLWDSKSYNEQFF.

The V and J genes are TRBV6-5 and TRBJ1-4; D possibly corresponds to TRBD1 (5 bases). The ends were cut back, 4 bases at V and 8 bases at J, with 14 bases in the middle. Germline CDR1 reads MNHEY; CDR2 reads SVGAGI. The CDR3 loop spans 14 amino acids. CDR3 DNA sequence: TGTGCCAGCAGTTTGACAGTGAATCGCGAAAAACTGTTTTTT. This translates into CASSLTVNREKLFF.

CDR3 sequence (DNA): TGCGCCAGCAGCCTACAGCGGGGAGGCACAGATACGCAGTATTTT. Translation gives CASSLQRGGTDTQYF. The chain couples TRBV5-1 to TRBJ2-3; 7 positions agree with TRBD2. The CDR3 covers 15 residues. CDR1 and CDR2 from the germline V gene are SGHRS and YFSETQ. V shed 4 bases, J shed 1 base, and the junction held 6 bases outside the gene matches.

The chain is built from TRBV6-1 and TRBJ2-5; TRBD2 might be the D (5 bases). The CDR3 has 13 residues. Trimming removed 5 bases at V and 2 bases at J, with 9 bases between. In germline, CDR1 is MNHNS, CDR2 SASEGT. DNA for the CDR3: TGTGCCAGCAGTCAAGACTATCAAGAGACCCAGTACTTC. The encoded protein is CASSQDYQETQYF.

This clone has a single count. V usage is TRBV7-6 and J usage is TRBJ2-5, with D hard to call. The CDR3 totals 14 residues. The V end lost 0 bases, the J end lost 2 bases, and 7 bases lay between the germline ends. Germline CDR1 and CDR2: SGHVS and FNYEAQ. CDR3 nucleotide sequence: TGTGCCAGCAGCTTAGCCCTAGAACAAGAGACCCAGTACTTC. Encoded protein: CASSLALEQETQYF.

V gene TRBV7-2 combines with J gene TRBJ2-7, with D unresolved. CDR3 length: 13 amino acids. The V gene's germline CDR1 is SGHTA and CDR2 FQGNSA. V was cut by 5 bases and J by 4 bases, with 12 bases left in between. The CDR3 spells CASSPTAGYEQYF. CDR3 in DNA: TGTGCCAGCAGCCCGACTGCCGGTTACGAGCAGTACTTC.

The chain links TRBV9 to TRBJ2-2; 7 nucleotides line up with TRBD1. The CDR3 spans 16 residues. CDR1 is SGDLS, CDR2 YYNGEE, per germline. With 4 bases clipped from V and 6 bases from J, the junction kept 12 bases outside the gene matches. The CDR3 nucleotides are TGTGCCAGCAGCTCACGCCTACAGGGGTGGGCCGGGGAGCTGTTTTTT. This encodes CASSSRLQGWAGELFF.

The genes are TRBV19 and TRBJ2-7; TRBD1 is a possible D gene (5 bases). Trimming shortened V by 5 bases and J by 3 bases, and 11 bases separated the two germline ends. The CDR3 sequence is 13 residues long. CDR1 is LNHDA and CDR2 is SQIVND in the germline V gene (reference sequence). The CDR3 sequence is CASSRQGHYEQYF. In nucleotides, the CDR3 is TGTGCCAGTAGTCGGCAGGGCCACTACGAGCAGTACTTC.

In its sample, this clone was seen once. The V gene is TRBV5-1, the J gene TRBJ1-2, with TRBD1 as a possible D gene (6 bases). Trimming left V 0 bases short and J 4 bases short, with 10 bases between. This CDR3 comprises 14 residues. CDR1 SGHRS and CDR2 YFSETQ come from the germline V gene. CDR3 amino acids: CASSLGQALYGYTF. CDR3 nucleotides: TGCGCCAGCAGCTTGGGACAGGCGCTCTATGGCTACACCTTC.

The genes are TRBV6-5 and TRBJ1-2; TRBD1 matches 7 bases. The junction had 6 bases not matched to a gene; V was cut back by 8 bases and J by 6 bases. Germline values: CDR1 MNHEY, CDR2 SVGAGI. The CDR3 runs 12 residues. The DNA for the CDR3 is TGTGCCAGCCACGACAGGGTAGATGGCTACACCTTC. Protein sequence: CASHDRVDGYTF.

CDR3 sequence: CASSLDSYEQYF. CDR3 nucleotide sequence: TGTGCCAGCAGTTTGGACAGCTACGAGCAGTACTTC. This chain joins TRBV6-6 and TRBJ2-7, with a weak D call TRBD1 (6 bases). CDR3 length: 12 residues. CDR1 and CDR2 (germline): MNHNY, SVGAGI (reference sequence). The ends were cut back, 4 bases at V and 3 bases at J, with 7 bases in the middle.

The chain is built from TRBV9 and TRBJ1-4; D call uncertain. CDR3 length: 15 residues. V was clipped by 0 bases and J by 8 bases, with 14 bases between them. Germline V gives CDR1 SGDLS, CDR2 YYNGEE. Here the CDR3 DNA reads TGTGCCAGCAGCGTAGCTCCGGAGACGGGGGAAAAACTGTTTTTT. Protein product: CASSVAPETGEKLFF. Full variable domain (remainder filled in from reference TRBV9 and TRBJ1-4): DSGVTQTPKHLITATGQRVTLRCSPRSGDLSVYWYQQSLDQGLQFLIQYYNGEERAKGNILERFSAQQFPDLHSELNLSSLELGDSALYFCASSVAPETGEKLFFGSGTQLSVL.

Written as DNA, the CDR3 is TGCAGCGTTGAAGACCCGCGGGGGGCCACAGATACGCAGTATTTT. Translating gives CSVEDPRGATDTQYF. The chain combines TRBV29-1 with TRBJ2-3; TRBD2 matches 8 bases. The CDR3 sequence is 15 residues long. J lost 2 bases, V lost 0 bases, and 4 bases had no gene match. Germline CDR1 and CDR2: SQVTM and ANQGSEA.

The rearrangement joins TRBV7-2 to TRBJ1-6; the D is unclear. This CDR3 contains 14 residues. Germline CDR1 is SGHTA and CDR2 is FQGNSA. V dropped 4 bases and J dropped 7 bases, with 11 bases sitting between them. In DNA form, the CDR3 reads TGTGCCAGCAGCTACGCTCGGTCAAATTCACCCCTCCACTTT. This gives the protein CASSYARSNSPLHF.

This chain joins TRBV6-4 and TRBJ1-5, with D uncertain. V lost 4 bases and J lost 8, with 12 bases in between. The CDR3 runs to 13 residues. Per germline, CDR1 MRHNA and CDR2 SNTAGT. This CDR3 reads CASSADRHEPQHF. In DNA form, the CDR3 reads TGTGCCAGCAGTGCAGATCGCCACGAGCCCCAGCATTTT.

About this clone: The junction and the germline gene differ at one end; a read error may be behind it. The chain couples TRBV6-5 to TRBJ1-2, with D maybe TRBD1 (5 bases). This CDR3 spans 12 amino acids. CDR1 is MNHEY and CDR2 is SVGAGI in the germline V gene. Here the CDR3 reads CASSYGQGFMIF. The CDR3 nucleotides read TGTGCCAGCAGTTACGGGCAGGGTTTTATGATCTTC.

The genes are TRBV29-1 and TRBJ1-1; no definite D call. This CDR3 comprises 10 residues. The germline V and J ends were trimmed by 4 bases and 7 bases, with 7 bases remaining between them. Germline assignment: CDR1 SQVTM and CDR2 ANQGSEA. CDR3 residues: CSVVVREAFF. The CDR3 region has the DNA TGCAGCGTTGTAGTCCGTGAAGCTTTCTTT.

The chain employs TRBV7-3 and TRBJ2-4; TRBD2 might be the D (6 bases). V lost 2 bases and J 8 bases, leaving 19 bases between the germline ends. This CDR3 is 16 amino acids long. Germline assignment: CDR1 SGHTA and CDR2 FQGTGA. Here the CDR3 DNA reads TGTGCCAGCAGCTTATCGGGCGGGGTCCAGGCGCACATTCAGTACTTC. Protein product: CASSLSGGVQAHIQYF.

V usage is TRBV10-3 and J usage is TRBJ2-2, with D possibly being TRBD1 (5 bases). This CDR3 contains 13 residues. V lost 4 bases, J lost 6 bases, and 9 bases lay in between. Germline loops: CDR1 ENHRY, CDR2 SYGVKD. In DNA form, the CDR3 reads TGTGCCATCAGTGCTAGGGGTGCCGGGGAGCTGTTTTTT. It encodes CAISARGAGELFF.

The chain links TRBV7-8 to TRBJ2-7; tentative D call: TRBD2 (6 bases). CDR1 is SGHVS and CDR2 is FQNEAQ in the germline V gene. The CDR3 is 17 amino acids. The V and J ends lost 5 bases and 2 bases respectively, with 22 bases between them. The CDR3 nucleotides are TGTGCCAGCAGCACCGCTCATCTCGGGGGACCGCCCTACGAGCAGTACTTC. It is translated as CASSTAHLGGPPYEQYF.

This clone was seen only once. The gene calls are TRBV5-1 and TRBJ2-2; TRBD1 might be the D (5 bases). Germline V gene data show CDR1 as SGHRS and CDR2 as YFSETQ. Trimming took 4 bases from V and 3 from J, leaving 16 bases between them. The length of the CDR3 is 16 residues. CDR3 amino acids: CASSPRAGGDTGELFF. In nucleotides, the CDR3 is TGCGCCAGCAGCCCCAGGGCCGGTGGGGACACCGGGGAGCTGTTTTTT. The full variable domain, completed using reference TRBV5-1 and TRBJ2-2, is KAGVTQTPRYLIKTRGQQVTLSCSPISGHRSVSWYQQTPGQGLQFLFEYFSETQRNKGNFPGRFSGRQFSNSRSEMNVSTLELGDSALYLCASSPRAGGDTGELFFGEGSRLTVL.

The rearrangement joins TRBV19 to TRBJ2-3; tentatively, D is TRBD2 (6 bases). CDR1 and CDR2 from the germline V gene are LNHDA and SQIVND (reference sequence). The ends were cut back, 3 bases at V and 5 bases at J, with 12 bases in the middle. CDR3 size: 14 residues. The CDR3 bases are TGTGCCAGTAGTATCCGGGACTCCGAAGATACGCAGTATTTT. Translated: CASSIRDSEDTQYF.

In this sample, this clone turned up once. The V gene is TRBV7-3, the J gene TRBJ2-2, with 7 bases aligning to TRBD1. The CDR3 has 16 residues. After removal of 5 bases from V and 4 bases from J, the junction contained 10 bases not matched to a gene. Germline V lookup: CDR1 SGHTA, CDR2 FQGTGA. CDR3 nucleotide sequence: TGTGCCAGCAGCGCCCCCGGTGGGGACAGCACCGGGGAGCTGTTTTTT. Translation: CASSAPGGDSTGELFF.

V is TRBV4-2 and J is TRBJ2-1; the match to TRBD2 covers 8 bases. CDR3 size: 17 residues. Germline lookup yields CDR1 LGHNA and CDR2 YNFKEQ. V lost 1 base to trimming and J lost 7 bases; unmatched junction nucleotides: 12. DNA of the CDR3: TGTGCCAGCAGCCAAGCTTTGTTCGGGGGGGCCGAAAATGAGCAGTTCTTC. Its protein is CASSQALFGGAENEQFF.

This clone occurred once. The rearrangement uses TRBV6-4 and TRBJ2-1; D may be TRBD2 (6 bases). The V gene lost 0 bases and the J gene lost 1 base, with 7 bases spanning the gap. The CDR3 has 15 amino acids. Germline V lookup: CDR1 MRHNA, CDR2 SNTAGT. The CDR3 here is CASSDSAGSYNEQFF. The CDR3, as DNA: TGTGCCAGCAGTGACTCAGCGGGTTCCTACAATGAGCAGTTCTTC.

The chain combines TRBV6-5 with TRBJ1-1; a weak D match, TRBD1 (5 bases). Germline assignment: CDR1 MNHEY and CDR2 SVGAGI. The CDR3 contains 15 residues. Between the trimmed V and J ends, which lost 0 bases and 0 bases, there was a span of 8 bases. The CDR3 spells CASSYSGLLNTEAFF. The DNA for the CDR3 is TGTGCCAGCAGTTACTCGGGACTGCTGAACACTGAAGCTTTCTTT.

The chain carries TRBV7-9 and TRBJ1-4, with D perhaps TRBD1 (5 bases). CDR1 is SEHNR, CDR2 FQNEAQ, per germline (reference sequence). Trimming shortened V by 4 bases and J by 0 bases, and 9 bases separated the two germline ends. CDR3 length: 15 residues. For the CDR3, the DNA is TGTGCCAGCAGCTCCTCGGGGGCAACTAATGAAAAACTGTTTTTT. This sequence encodes CASSSSGATNEKLFF.

V and J are TRBV28 and TRBJ1-5; 7 nucleotides agree with TRBD1. CDR1 MDHEN and CDR2 SYDVKM come from the germline V gene. The CDR3 runs to 16 residues. J lost 4 bases, V lost 4 bases, and 10 bases had no gene match. The CDR3 DNA reads TGTGCCAGCAGTTCCACACAGGGGATAAGGAATCAGCCCCAGCATTTT. Amino acids: CASSSTQGIRNQPQHF.

The table lists this clone with a count of one. CDR3 DNA sequence: TGTGCCAGCAGGGTACAGGAGAACACTGAAGCTTTCTTT. This gives the protein CASRVQENTEAFF. This chain joins TRBV6-4 and TRBJ1-1; TRBD1 is a possible D gene (5 bases). This CDR3 comprises 13 residues. CDR1 is MRHNA, CDR2 SNTAGT, per germline. V lost 6 bases and J 1 base, leaving 9 bases between the germline ends.